These 12 T cell receptor beta chains were all obtained from the same sample, sequenced in a study of CD8+ T cells in alopecia areata. Treatment denoted: oral pan-JAK inhibitor, 5-10 mg twice daily. RNA was isolated and reverse transcribed to cDNA, the sequencing template. TCRdb's copy holds only in-frame clones and misses some; the assay was immunoSEQ multiplex PCR. The table includes around 150,000 clones, 50% to 70% detected once. The source material was CD4+ T cells sorted from blood, sampled at week 4, from a patient treated with tofacitinib. The source of these receptors is a human donor with alopecia areata.

The V call is TRBV29-1, the J call TRBJ2-3; D is tentatively TRBD1 or TRBD2 (5 bases each). The germline V and J ends were trimmed by 6 bases and 0 bases, with 13 bases remaining between them. Germline lookup yields CDR1 SQVTM and CDR2 ANQGSEA. The CDR3 consists of 14 residues. The CDR3 sequence: CSVKVGTSTDTQYF. The CDR3 coding sequence is TGCAGCGTGAAGGTCGGGACGAGCACAGATACGCAGTATTTT.

V is TRBV19 and J is TRBJ1-1; D remains ambiguous. The length of the CDR3 is 13 residues. Germline CDR1 reads LNHDA; CDR2 reads SQIVND (reference sequence). Between the trimmed V and J ends, which lost 7 bases and 1 base, there was a span of 10 bases. The CDR3 is CASMGRRNTEAFF. CDR3 bases: TGTGCCAGTATGGGCAGACGGAACACTGAAGCTTTCTTT.

The gene calls are TRBV5-4 and TRBJ2-3; D ambiguous. V was shortened by 3 bases and J by 0 bases, with 8 bases between the two germline ends. CDR1 and CDR2 (germline): SGHNT, YYREEE (reference sequence). The CDR3 loop spans 14 amino acids. DNA for the CDR3: TGTGCCAGCAGCTCTTCCGGGAGCACAGATACGCAGTATTTT. It yields the protein CASSSSGSTDTQYF.

CDR3 DNA sequence: TGTGCCAGCAGTTTCCGGGACACAGGACATAGCAATCAGCCCCAGCATTTT. Residues: CASSFRDTGHSNQPQHF. The chain links TRBV7-2 to TRBJ1-5, with a tentative D call TRBD1 (6 bases). Germline V gives CDR1 SGHTA, CDR2 FQGNSA. V was pared by 6 bases and J by 0 bases, with 18 bases between. CDR3 size: 17 residues. The variable domain in full, with the rest retrieved from reference TRBV7-2 and TRBJ1-5, is GAGVSQSPSNKVTEKGKDVELRCDPISGHTALYWYRQSLGQGLEFLIYFQGNSAPDKSGLPSDRFSAERTGGSVSTLTIQRTQQEDSAVYLCASSFRDTGHSNQPQHFGDGTRLSIL.

This sequence joins TRBV5-6 and TRBJ1-2; 7 nucleotides match TRBD1. The CDR3 is 15 residues long. Germline CDR1 SGHDT, CDR2 YYEEEE. Unmatched junction bases numbered 10, after V lost 0 bases and J lost 8 bases. This CDR3 is CASSLAGTVFSGYTF. The CDR3 DNA reads as TGTGCCAGCAGCTTGGCCGGGACAGTCTTCTCCGGCTACACCTTC.

This clone has just one count. The CDR3 coding sequence is TGTGCCACCTCAGGACAGTTAGCTAACTATGGCTACACCTTC. Protein: CATSGQLANYGYTF. V gene TRBV19 combines with J gene TRBJ1-2; D may be TRBD1 (6 bases). V lost 10 bases to trimming and J lost 0 bases, with 15 bases between them. Germline V CDR1 and CDR2: LNHDA, SQIVND (reference sequence). The CDR3 contains 14 residues.

The genes are TRBV15 and TRBJ2-3; D is unresolved. The CDR3 covers 12 residues. Germline CDR1 and CDR2: LNHNV and YYDKDF (reference sequence). Trimming stripped 5 bases from V and 6 bases from J, with 9 bases between. The CDR3 DNA reads as TGTGCCACCAGCCTGAGTTCGGATACGCAGTATTTT. Protein product: CATSLSSDTQYF.

The chain recombines TRBV30 with TRBJ1-6, with 11 bases identical to TRBD1. The CDR3 covers 16 residues. The germline V gene has CDR1 GTSNPN and CDR2 SVGIG (reference sequence). V was clipped by 3 bases and J by 7 bases; unmatched bases: 8. Written as DNA, the CDR3 is TGTGCCTGGAGCCGAGGGACAGGGGGTTGGAATTCACCCCTCCACTTT. As protein: CAWSRGTGGWNSPLHF.

This clone was seen only once. This sequence joins TRBV29-1 and TRBJ1-4, with 11 bases matching TRBD1. Germline V lookup: CDR1 SQVTM, CDR2 ANQGSEA. Trimming cost V 7 bases and J 13 bases; bases outside gene matches: 5. The CDR3 is made up of 11 amino acids. In nucleotides, the CDR3 is TGCAGCGCAGCCGGGACAGGGGGACTGTTTTTT. It codes for CSAAGTGGLFF. The entire variable domain, with the rest obtained from reference TRBV29-1 and TRBJ1-4, is as follows: SAVISQKPSRDICQRGTSLTIQCQVDSQVTMMFWYRQQPGQSLTLIATANQGSEATYESGFVIDKFPISRPNLTFSTLTVSNMSPEDSSIYLCSAAGTGGLFFGSGTQLSVL.

The V and J genes are TRBV7-9 and TRBJ2-3, with 12 bases lining up with TRBD2. Germline CDR1 reads SEHNR; CDR2 reads FQNEAQ (reference sequence). Unmatched junction bases numbered 5, after V lost 6 bases and J lost 4 bases. The CDR3 runs to 15 residues. The CDR3 spells CASRLTSGGSDTQYF. DNA for the CDR3: TGTGCCAGCAGGCTGACTAGCGGGGGATCAGATACGCAGTATTTT. The full variable domain, with the rest looked up from reference TRBV7-9 and TRBJ2-3, is DTGVSQNPRHKITKRGQNVTFRCDPISEHNRLYWYRQTLGQGPEFLTYFQNEAQLEKSRLLSDRFSAERPKGSFSTLEIQRTEQGDSAMYLCASRLTSGGSDTQYFGPGTRLTVL.

In this sample, this clone turned up a few times. J is TRBJ2-3 and V is TRBV29-1; TRBD2 might be the D (5 bases). V lost 6 bases to trimming and J lost 2 bases, with 9 bases between them. Germline CDR1 is SQVTM and CDR2 is ANQGSEA. This CDR3 region has 12 residues. DNA for the CDR3: TGCAGCGTGAGGGATTTCACAGATACGCAGTATTTT. Its translation: CSVRDFTDTQYF.

The rearrangement links TRBV6-5 to TRBJ1-5; D is uncertain. V was clipped by 10 bases and J by 9 bases, with 19 bases between them. The CDR3 consists of 13 residues. Germline values: CDR1 MNHEY, CDR2 SVGAGI. CDR3 DNA: TGTGCCACCGCCGCCGGGTTGGAGCGGCCCCAGCATTTT. The encoded protein is CATAAGLERPQHF.